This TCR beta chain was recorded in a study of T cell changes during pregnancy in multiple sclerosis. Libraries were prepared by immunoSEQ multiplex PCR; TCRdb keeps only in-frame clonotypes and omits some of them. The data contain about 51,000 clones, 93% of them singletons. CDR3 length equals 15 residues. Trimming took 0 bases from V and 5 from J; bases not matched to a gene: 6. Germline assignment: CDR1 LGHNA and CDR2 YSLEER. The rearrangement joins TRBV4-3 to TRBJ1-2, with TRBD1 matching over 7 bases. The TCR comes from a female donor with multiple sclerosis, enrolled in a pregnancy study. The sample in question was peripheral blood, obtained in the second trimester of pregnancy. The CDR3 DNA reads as TGCGCCAGCAGCCAAGATTGGGACAGTTCATATGGCTACACCTTC. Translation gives CASSQDWDSSYGYTF.